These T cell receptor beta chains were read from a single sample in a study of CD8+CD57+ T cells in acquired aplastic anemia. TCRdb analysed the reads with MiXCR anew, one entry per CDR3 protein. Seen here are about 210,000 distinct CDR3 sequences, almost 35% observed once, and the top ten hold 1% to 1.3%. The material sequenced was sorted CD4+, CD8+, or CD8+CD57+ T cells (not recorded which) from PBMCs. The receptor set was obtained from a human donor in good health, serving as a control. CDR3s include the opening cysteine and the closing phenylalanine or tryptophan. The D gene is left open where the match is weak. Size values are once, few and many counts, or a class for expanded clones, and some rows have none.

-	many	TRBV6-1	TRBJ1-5	CASSTDGNQPQHF	TGTGCCAGCAGTACGGATGGGAATCAGCCCCAGCATTTT
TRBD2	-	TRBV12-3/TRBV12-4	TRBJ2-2	CASSTRLAGGPGELFF	TGTGCCAGCAGCACACGACTAGCGGGGGGGCCAGGGGAGCTGTTTTTT
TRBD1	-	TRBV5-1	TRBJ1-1	CASSLHPLTDRGNTEALF	TGCGCCAGCAGCTTACACCCGTTGACGGACAGGGGGAACACTGAAGCTCTCTTT
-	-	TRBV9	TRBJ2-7	CASGVGTPRGEQYF	TGTGCCAGCGGGGTGGGGACCCCGCGTGGCGAGCAGTACTTC
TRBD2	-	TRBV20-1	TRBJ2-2	CSARVSTSGGHTGELFF	TGCAGTGCTAGAGTTTCGACTAGCGGGGGACACACCGGGGAGCTGTTTTTT
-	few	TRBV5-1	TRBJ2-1	CASSLGVDRSLNEQFF	TGCGCCAGCAGCTTGGGGGTTGACAGGTCCCTCAATGAGCAGTTCTTC
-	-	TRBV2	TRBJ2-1	CASSYWEGGEQFF	TGTGCCAGCAGTTACTGGGAAGGGGGTGAGCAGTTCTTC
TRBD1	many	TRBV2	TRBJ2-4	CASSPRPGTGLGIQYF	TGTGCCAGCAGTCCGAGGCCGGGGACAGGTCTGGGCATTCAGTACTTC
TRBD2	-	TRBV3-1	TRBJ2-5	CASSQTSGVSIGTQYF	TGTGCCAGCAGCCAAACTAGCGGGGTCTCCATCGGGACCCAGTACTTC
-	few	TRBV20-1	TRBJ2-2	CSARAAGSDTGELFF	TGCAGTGCTAGAGCAGCGGGCTCGGACACCGGGGAGCTGTTTTTT
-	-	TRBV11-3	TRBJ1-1	CASSLDGMDTEAFF	TGTGCCAGCAGCTTAGATGGGATGGACACTGAAGCTTTCTTT
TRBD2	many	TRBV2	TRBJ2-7	CASRNVAGLDEQYF	TGTGCCAGCAGAAACGTAGCGGGACTTGACGAGCAGTACTTC
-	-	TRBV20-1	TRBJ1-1	CSARVTGLNTEAFF	TGCAGTGCTAGAGTTACCGGGCTAAACACTGAAGCTTTCTTT
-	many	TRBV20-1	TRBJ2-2	CSASRWTGELFF	TGCAGTGCTAGTAGGTGGACCGGGGAGCTGTTTTTT
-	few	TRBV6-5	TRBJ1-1	CASIENGRTEAFF	TGTGCCAGCATAGAGAACGGGCGGACTGAAGCTTTCTTT
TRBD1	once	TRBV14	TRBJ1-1	CASSRRQGEGGTEAFF	TGTGCCAGCAGCCGCCGACAGGGTGAGGGAGGGACTGAAGCTTTCTTT
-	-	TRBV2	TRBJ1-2	CASTLQLGGIDGYTF	TGTGCCAGCACCCTACAATTGGGGGGCATCGATGGCTACACCTTC
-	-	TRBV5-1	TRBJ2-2	CASRWESGELFF	TGCGCCAGCAGATGGGAGTCCGGGGAGCTGTTTTTT
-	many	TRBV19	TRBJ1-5	CASSKRSWTDNQPQHF	TGTGCCAGTAGTAAACGCTCGTGGACAGACAATCAGCCCCAGCATTTT
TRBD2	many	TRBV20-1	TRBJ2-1	CSASVSGSLLRNEQFF	TGCAGTGCTAGTGTTAGCGGGAGTTTGCTCCGCAATGAGCAGTTCTTC
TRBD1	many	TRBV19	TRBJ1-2	CASSRGDRVKTDGYTF	TGTGCCAGTAGTAGGGGGGACAGGGTAAAAACGGATGGCTACACCTTC
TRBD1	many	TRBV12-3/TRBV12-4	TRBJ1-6	CASGDRGYNSPLHF	TGTGCCAGCGGGGACAGGGGCTATAATTCACCCCTCCACTTT
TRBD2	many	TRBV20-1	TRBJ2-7	CSARDPSGVYEQYF	TGCAGTGCTAGAGACCCCAGCGGGGTCTACGAGCAGTACTTC
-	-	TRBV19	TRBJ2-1	CASSRPTRTYEQFF	TGTGCCAGTAGTAGACCGACCCGCACTTATGAGCAGTTCTTC
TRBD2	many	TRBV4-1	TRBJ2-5	CASSLGALLGTSGIETQYF	TGCGCCAGCAGCCTTGGTGCCCTTTTGGGGACTAGCGGGATCGAGACCCAGTACTTC
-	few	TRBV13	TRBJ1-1	CASSPEGGMRLNTEAFF	TGTGCCAGCAGCCCCGAGGGGGGGATGCGCCTGAACACTGAAGCTTTCTTT
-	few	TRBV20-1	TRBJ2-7	CSAPQGGARYEQYF	TGCAGTGCACCGCAGGGGGGGGCCAGGTACGAGCAGTACTTC
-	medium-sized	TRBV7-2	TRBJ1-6	CASAEGTGSPLHF	TGTGCCAGCGCCGAAGGGACGGGCTCACCCCTCCACTTT